A selection of T cell receptor beta chains follows, all from one sample in a study of blood T cell repertoires in COVID-19. Method: immunoSEQ multiplex PCR; TCRdb's copy keeps in-frame clones and lacks some. The sample includes around 150,000 clones, 80% to 85% of them seen just once. The specimen was PBMCs or T cells enriched from blood (not recorded which). These receptors were collected from a woman aged 55-75 years who had recovered from COVID-19. Both conserved end residues are part of each CDR3. The D gene is left open where the match is weak. Only some rows state a clone size, as once, few, many or a class for expanded clones.

D	J	size	V	CDR3	DNA
-	TRBJ1-1	-	TRBV9	CASSVESYSNTEAFF	TGTGCCAGCAGCGTAGAGTCCTATTCGAACACTGAAGCTTTCTTT
-	TRBJ1-2	-	TRBV30	CAWSEWASYGYTF	TGTGCCTGGAGTGAATGGGCGAGCTATGGCTACACCTTC
-	TRBJ2-7	-	TRBV7-2	CASSKWAEQYF	TGTGCCAGCAGCAAGTGGGCCGAGCAGTACTTC
-	TRBJ2-7	once	TRBV3-1/TRBV3-2	CASSKGQGYEQYF	TGTGCCAGCAGCAAGGGGCAAGGCTACGAGCAGTACTTC
TRBD1	TRBJ1-3	few	TRBV7-4	CASSPRTGGIQSSGNTIYF	TGTGCCAGCAGCCCCAGGACAGGGGGCATCCAAAGCTCTGGAAACACCATATATTTT
-	TRBJ2-7	-	TRBV5-6	CASSLMGAISYEQYF	TGTGCCAGCAGCTTGATGGGGGCGATTTCCTACGAGCAGTACTTC
TRBD1	TRBJ1-1	-	TRBV28	CASSPGGPRGTEAFF	TGTGCCAGCAGCCCAGGGGGGCCAAGGGGTACTGAAGCTTTCTTT
-	TRBJ1-3	once	TRBV5-1	CASSLGQSGNTIYF	TGCGCCAGCAGCTTGGGACAGTCTGGAAACACCATATATTTT
TRBD1	TRBJ1-2	-	TRBV12-3/TRBV12-4	CASSSTGEGYTF	TGTGCCAGCAGTTCGACAGGGGAAGGCTACACCTTC
-	TRBJ1-2	-	TRBV10-2	CASGGGSYGYTF	TGCGCCAGCGGCGGAGGGAGTTATGGCTACACCTTC
-	TRBJ1-3	-	TRBV5-1	CASSPLTQGGNTIYF	TGCGCCAGCAGCCCACTAACACAGGGAGGAAACACCATATATTTT
TRBD1	TRBJ2-5	-	TRBV6-1	CASSESLRAGGAETQYF	TGTGCCAGCAGTGAAAGTTTGAGGGCAGGGGGCGCCGAGACCCAGTACTTC
-	TRBJ2-1	-	TRBV5-4	CASSLGANHNEQFF	TGTGCCAGCAGCTTGGGTGCGAACCACAATGAGCAGTTCTTC
-	TRBJ2-3	-	TRBV5-4	CAKRWGPTSDTQYF	TGTGCAAAGAGGTGGGGGCCCACTTCGGATACGCAGTATTTT
-	TRBJ2-1	-	TRBV7-8	CASSPGGSYNEQFF	TGTGCCAGCAGCCCAGGAGGGTCCTACAATGAGCAGTTCTTC
TRBD1	TRBJ1-2	-	TRBV19	CASTPGQSTGYTF	TGTGCCAGTACCCCGGGACAGTCAACTGGCTACACCTTC
-	TRBJ2-2	-	TRBV5-1	CASSQTNTGELFF	TGCGCCAGCAGTCAAACGAACACCGGGGAGCTGTTTTTT
-	TRBJ2-7	-	TRBV6-5	CASSSTGSYEQYF	TGTGCCAGCAGCTCTACAGGGAGCTACGAGCAGTACTTC
TRBD1	TRBJ2-3	-	TRBV2	CASSRTGKSTDTQYF	TGTGCCAGCAGCCGGACAGGCAAAAGCACAGATACGCAGTATTTT
-	TRBJ1-3	-	TRBV18	CASSQGIGNTIYF	TGTGCCAGCTCACAGGGGATCGGAAACACCATATATTTT
TRBD1	TRBJ1-4	-	TRBV5-1	CASSRGTGDEKLFF	TGCGCCAGCAGCAGAGGGACAGGGGATGAAAAACTGTTTTTT
-	TRBJ2-2	-	TRBV4-2	CASSQDRSGTGELFF	TGTGCCAGCAGCCAAGACAGGTCAGGCACCGGGGAGCTGTTTTTT
TRBD1	TRBJ2-3	-	TRBV30	CAWSVQGSYTDTQYF	TGTGCCTGGAGTGTACAGGGGTCTTACACAGATACGCAGTATTTT
TRBD1	TRBJ1-1	-	TRBV9	CASSPQGQALPAFF	TGTGCCAGCAGCCCACAGGGACAGGCCCTTCCAGCTTTCTTT
TRBD2	TRBJ2-1	-	TRBV24-1	CATSHSGRPYNEQFF	TGTGCCACCAGCCATAGCGGGAGGCCCTACAATGAGCAGTTCTTC
-	TRBJ1-5	few	TRBV19	CASSIFPPGNQPQHF	TGTGCCAGTAGTATATTCCCACCGGGCAATCAGCCCCAGCATTTT
-	TRBJ1-1	-	TRBV6-6	CASSYLAGNTEAFF	TGTGCCAGCAGTTACCTAGCAGGGAACACTGAAGCTTTCTTT
-	TRBJ2-7	-	TRBV9	CASSVGPSGPYEQYF	TGTGCCAGCAGCGTAGGACCCAGCGGGCCCTACGAGCAGTACTTC
-	TRBJ2-7	-	TRBV9	CASSTQGGARSEQYF	TGTGCCAGCAGCACACAAGGAGGGGCGCGTTCCGAGCAGTACTTC
-	TRBJ2-5	-	TRBV2	CASIEGYPKGETQYF	TGTGCCAGCATCGAGGGCTACCCTAAAGGGGAGACCCAGTACTTC
-	TRBJ2-3	-	TRBV27	CASTRGWGTDTQYF	TGTGCCAGTACAAGGGGGTGGGGGACAGATACGCAGTATTTT
TRBD1	TRBJ1-6	-	TRBV6-4	CASSEGQGSPLHF	TGTGCCAGCAGTGAGGGACAGGGGTCACCCCTCCACTTT
-	TRBJ1-3	few	TRBV3-1/TRBV3-2	CASSQGRLNTIYF	TGTGCCAGCAGCCAAGGTCGTCTAAACACCATATATTTT
-	TRBJ2-5	-	TRBV3-1/TRBV3-2	CASSQSQETQYF	TGTGCCAGCAGCCAATCACAAGAGACCCAGTACTTC
-	TRBJ1-6	few	TRBV15	CATSRWAENSPLHF	TGTGCCACCAGCAGATGGGCCGAGAATTCACCCCTCCACTTT
TRBD2	TRBJ2-3	-	TRBV28	CASSIDGLAGSTDTQYF	TGTGCCAGCAGTATCGACGGACTAGCGGGGAGCACAGATACGCAGTATTTT
-	TRBJ1-1	-	TRBV3-1/TRBV3-2	CASSQVTSGDTEAFF	TGTGCCAGCAGCCAAGTCACATCAGGGGACACTGAAGCTTTCTTT
TRBD2	TRBJ2-3	-	TRBV4-1	CASSQTNFILAGETPARGTQYF	TGCGCCAGCAGCCAAACTAACTTCATACTAGCGGGGGAAACCCCAGCACGGGGGACGCAGTATTTT
-	TRBJ1-5	-	TRBV19	CASSPRWGDSQPQHF	TGTGCCAGTAGTCCAAGATGGGGGGATAGTCAGCCCCAGCATTTT
-	TRBJ2-7	-	TRBV11-2	CASSLDKLAGREQYF	TGTGCCAGCAGCTTAGATAAGTTGGCAGGGAGGGAGCAGTACTTC
-	TRBJ2-1	-	TRBV6-5	CASSPSSYNEQFF	TGTGCCAGCAGCCCCAGCTCCTACAATGAGCAGTTCTTC
TRBD1	TRBJ1-1	-	TRBV4-2	CASRDRDRGNTEAFF	TGTGCCAGCAGGGATAGGGACAGGGGGAACACTGAAGCTTTCTTT
TRBD1	TRBJ1-5	-	TRBV28	CASSLPGTAQPQHF	TGTGCCAGCAGTTTACCAGGGACAGCTCAGCCCCAGCATTTT
TRBD2	TRBJ2-3	-	TRBV7-9	CASSHGDSGTDTQYF	TGTGCCAGCAGTCATGGAGATAGCGGGACAGATACGCAGTATTTT
-	TRBJ1-1	-	TRBV7-3	CASSSTGITEAFF	TGTGCCAGCAGCTCGACAGGTATAACTGAAGCTTTCTTT
-	TRBJ1-5	-	TRBV19	CASSILGGGYQPQHF	TGTGCCAGTAGTATCCTGGGGGGGGGATATCAGCCCCAGCATTTT
-	TRBJ2-2	once	TRBV7-8	CASSLAIRGSTGELFF	TGTGCCAGCAGCTTAGCGATTAGGGGGAGCACCGGGGAGCTGTTTTTT
TRBD1	TRBJ2-7	-	TRBV18	CASSPPTGVYEQYF	TGTGCCAGCTCACCACCCACAGGGGTCTACGAGCAGTACTTC
TRBD1	TRBJ1-2	-	TRBV2	CASRQRGRMDYGYTF	TGTGCCAGCCGGCAAAGGGGGCGGATGGACTATGGCTACACCTTC
TRBD1	TRBJ1-3	-	TRBV5-4	CASSRAGGDGNTIYF	TGTGCCAGCAGTAGAGCAGGGGGCGATGGAAACACCATATATTTT
TRBD2	TRBJ2-7	-	TRBV30	CACFSSGDSYEQYF	TGTGCCTGTTTCTCTAGCGGGGACTCCTACGAGCAGTACTTC
-	TRBJ2-5	-	TRBV7-2	CASSLGGGGAGETQYF	TGTGCCAGCAGCTTAGGCGGCGGGGGCGCCGGGGAGACCCAGTACTTC
-	TRBJ2-2	few	TRBV2	CASSRTGTGELFF	TGTGCCAGCAGCCGAACAGGGACCGGGGAGCTGTTTTTT
-	TRBJ1-4	-	TRBV2	CASSGRDEKLFF	TGTGCCAGCTCTGGGAGAGACGAAAAACTGTTTTTT
TRBD1	TRBJ1-2	once	TRBV5-8	CASSFSAGGTYGYTF	TGTGCCAGCAGCTTTTCGGCAGGGGGCACCTATGGCTACACCTTC
-	TRBJ2-2	-	TRBV6-5	CASSYIAESGELFF	TGTGCCAGCAGTTACATAGCAGAATCGGGGGAGCTGTTTTTT
TRBD2	TRBJ2-1	-	TRBV3-1/TRBV3-2	CASSRGLAAHEQFF	TGTGCCAGCAGCCGGGGACTAGCTGCTCATGAGCAGTTCTTC